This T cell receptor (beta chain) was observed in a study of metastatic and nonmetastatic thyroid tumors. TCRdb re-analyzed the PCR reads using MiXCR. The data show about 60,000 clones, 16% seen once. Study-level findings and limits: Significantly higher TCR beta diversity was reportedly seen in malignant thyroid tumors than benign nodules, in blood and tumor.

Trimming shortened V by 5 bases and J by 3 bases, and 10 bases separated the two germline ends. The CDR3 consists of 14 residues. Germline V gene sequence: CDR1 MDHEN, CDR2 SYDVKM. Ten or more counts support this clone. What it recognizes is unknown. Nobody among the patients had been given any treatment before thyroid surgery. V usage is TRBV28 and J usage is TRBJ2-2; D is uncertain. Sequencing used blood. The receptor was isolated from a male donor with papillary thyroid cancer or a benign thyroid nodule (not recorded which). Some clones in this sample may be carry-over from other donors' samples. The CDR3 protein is CASSLAIYTGELFF. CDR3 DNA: TGTGCCAGCAGTCTCGCGATCTACACCGGGGAGCTGTTTTTT.